These 29 T cell receptor beta chains were sequenced from one sample in a study of T cell responses to AZD1222 COVID-19 vaccine. Libraries were prepared by immunoSEQ multiplex PCR; TCRdb keeps only in-frame clonotypes and omits some of them. The table has more than 75,000 clones, roughly 90% seen once; the top ten hold approximately 8%. The specimen was peripheral blood, collected 28 days after the second AZD1222 dose. The receptors here all came from an adult who received the AZD1222 COVID-19 vaccine.

V is TRBV5-1 and J is TRBJ2-7; 9 nucleotides align to TRBD1. V lost 0 bases and J lost 4; bases outside the gene matches: 2. This CDR3 is 14 amino acids long. Germline CDR1 and CDR2: SGHRS and YFSETQ. The CDR3 coding sequence is TGCGCCAGCAGCTTGGGACAGGGGGTATACGAGCAGTACTTC. Its protein is CASSLGQGVYEQYF.

This CDR3 reads CASSVASVGQGNSPLHF. For the CDR3, the DNA is TGTGCCAGCAGCGTAGCGTCGGTGGGACAGGGCAATTCACCCCTCCACTTT. V gene TRBV9 combines with J gene TRBJ1-6; 9 positions agree with TRBD1. This CDR3 contains 17 residues. Germline V lookup: CDR1 SGDLS, CDR2 YYNGEE. The V segment lost 0 bases and the J segment 7 bases; nucleotides outside the gene matches: 8.

This sequence joins TRBV19 and TRBJ2-1, with D unresolved. The germline CDR1 and CDR2 sequences are LNHDA and SQIVND (reference sequence). The CDR3 spans 12 residues. V was clipped by 3 bases and J by 5 bases, with 5 bases between them. The CDR3 DNA sequence: TGTGCCAGTAGTATCATCCACAATGAGCAGTTCTTC. It is translated as CASSIIHNEQFF.

The CDR3 spells CASSSDRTYGYTF. For the CDR3, the DNA is TGTGCCAGCAGCTCCGACAGAACCTATGGCTACACCTTC. V is TRBV11-2 and J is TRBJ1-2, with D perhaps TRBD1 (5 bases). Trimming removed 4 bases at V and 4 bases at J, with 10 bases between. This CDR3 region has 13 residues. Germline V gene sequence: CDR1 SGHAT, CDR2 FQNNGV.

The chain couples TRBV28 to TRBJ2-1; 15 bases map to TRBD2. The V gene end was trimmed by 7 bases and the J gene end by 7 bases; junction bases not matched to a gene: 5. The CDR3 loop spans 15 amino acids. The germline V gene has CDR1 MDHEN and CDR2 SYDVKM. CDR3 region: CASNSGTSGRNEQFF. The CDR3 nucleotides read TGTGCCAGCAATTCCGGGACTAGCGGGAGGAATGAGCAGTTCTTC.

V usage is TRBV2 and J usage is TRBJ2-1, with D unresolved. V was trimmed by 4 bases and J by 3 bases, leaving 13 bases between them. The CDR3 has 15 residues. Germline CDR1 is SNHLY and CDR2 is FYNNEI. As DNA, the CDR3 is TGTGCCAGCAGTGGGTCCCTAAGAGACTACAATGAGCAGTTCTTC. Protein sequence: CASSGSLRDYNEQFF.

The V and J genes are TRBV14 and TRBJ2-5; 7 bases align to TRBD1. V shed 5 bases and J 1 base; nucleotides not matched to a gene: 4. Germline CDR1 reads SGHDN; CDR2 reads FVKESK. The CDR3 contains 14 residues. CDR3 amino acids: CASSGRGSQETQYF. The CDR3 coding sequence is TGTGCCAGCAGCGGCAGGGGGTCCCAAGAGACCCAGTACTTC.

The V call is TRBV2, the J call TRBJ2-7; D might be TRBD2 (6 bases). Trimming took off 5 bases at V and 2 bases at J, with 13 bases between the two ends. The germline V gene has CDR1 SNHLY and CDR2 FYNNEI. This CDR3 is built from 14 residues. The CDR3 DNA is TGTGCCAGCAGTCCGGGACTCCCACCCTACGAGCAGTACTTC. Amino acid sequence: CASSPGLPPYEQYF.

The chain carries TRBV7-2 and TRBJ2-7; the D is unclear. The CDR3 is made up of 12 amino acids. V lost 5 bases and J 4 bases, leaving 9 bases between the germline ends. The V gene's germline CDR1 is SGHTA and CDR2 FQGNSA. Here the CDR3 reads CASSPGGYEQYF. CDR3 in DNA: TGTGCCAGCAGCCCCGGTGGTTACGAGCAGTACTTC.

This chain connects TRBV7-2 to TRBJ1-6; D perhaps matches TRBD1 (6 bases). Germline CDR1 is SGHTA and CDR2 is FQGNSA. This CDR3 comprises 17 residues. V was trimmed by 1 base and J by 10 bases, leaving 20 bases between them. Here the CDR3 reads CASSLVPLTGNGSPLHF. Written as DNA, the CDR3 is TGTGCCAGCAGCTTAGTTCCCCTAACAGGGAACGGATCACCCCTCCACTTT.

This clone was recorded a few times. The chain recombines TRBV7-9 with TRBJ2-7; D remains unclear. Germline values: CDR1 SEHNR, CDR2 FQNEAQ (reference sequence). This CDR3 region has 14 residues. Deletions cut 5 bases from V and 3 bases from J, with 14 bases between. In DNA form, the CDR3 reads TGTGCCAGCAGCCCGACGGACGGAATCTACGAGCAGTACTTC. Translated: CASSPTDGIYEQYF.

The J gene is TRBJ1-3, the V gene TRBV14; D may be TRBD1 (6 bases). Germline CDR1 SGHDN, CDR2 FVKESK. Trimming took 1 base from V and 4 from J, leaving 11 bases between them. This CDR3 is 15 amino acids long. The CDR3 region is CASSQVQGFGNTIYF. The DNA of the CDR3 is TGTGCCAGCAGCCAAGTCCAGGGGTTCGGAAACACCATATATTTT.

V gene TRBV7-6 combines with J gene TRBJ2-7; TRBD1 aligns across 8 bases. J was trimmed by 0 bases and V by 5 bases; bases with no gene match: 6. CDR1 and CDR2 (germline): SGHVS, FNYEAQ. The CDR3 sequence is 15 residues long. The CDR3 loop is CASSLGQDPSYEQYF. The CDR3 region has the DNA TGTGCCAGCAGCCTGGGACAGGACCCCTCCTACGAGCAGTACTTC.

This sequence joins TRBV27 and TRBJ2-2; D remains unclear. The CDR3 consists of 14 residues. Germline CDR1 and CDR2: MNHEY and SMNVEV (reference sequence). Deletions cut 3 bases from V and 5 bases from J, with 10 bases between. In nucleotides, the CDR3 is TGTGCCAGCAGTTTTTCCTTGGGGACCGGGGAGCTGTTTTTT. Translating gives CASSFSLGTGELFF.

The gene calls are TRBV25-1 and TRBJ1-5, with TRBD1 matching 8 bases. The CDR3 is 15 residues long. Trimming took 6 bases from V and 5 from J; bases not matched to a gene: 9. CDR1 and CDR2 (germline): MGHDK, SYGVNS. CDR3 amino acids: CASSSGQGVDQPQHF. The CDR3 DNA sequence: TGTGCCAGCAGCTCAGGACAGGGTGTAGATCAGCCCCAGCATTTT.

There are a few counts of this clone. This chain connects TRBV12-3 or TRBV12-4 to TRBJ1-5; D remains unclear. This CDR3 comprises 13 residues. V was shortened by 2 bases and J by 7 bases, with 9 bases between the two germline ends. Written as DNA, the CDR3 is TGTGCCAGCAGTTTAACAGAAGGGCAGCCCCAGCATTTT. It yields the protein CASSLTEGQPQHF.

The chain combines TRBV18 with TRBJ2-7; tentatively, D is TRBD1 (6 bases). Germline CDR1 reads KGHSH; CDR2 reads LQKENI. V was clipped by 0 bases and J by 6 bases, with 12 bases between them. The CDR3 covers 14 residues. The CDR3 here is CASSPPADRSEQYF. In nucleotides, the CDR3 is TGTGCCAGCTCACCACCCGCGGACAGAAGCGAGCAGTACTTC.

The genes are TRBV27 and TRBJ2-7; 8 nucleotides align to TRBD1. The germline V gene has CDR1 MNHEY and CDR2 SMNVEV (reference sequence). Trimming removed 2 bases from V and 7 bases from J; junction bases left unmatched: 4. The CDR3 sequence is 13 residues long. DNA of the CDR3: TGTGCCAGCAGTTTAACAGGGGGGCTTGAGCAGTACTTC. Protein: CASSLTGGLEQYF.

The chain is built from TRBV6-5 and TRBJ1-5, with D possibly matching TRBD1 (5 bases). Trimming took 8 bases from V and 0 from J, leaving 11 bases between them. The CDR3 totals 14 residues. Germline CDR1 and CDR2: MNHEY and SVGAGI. CDR3 amino acids: CASGGVGSNQPQHF. DNA for the CDR3: TGTGCCAGCGGGGGGGTTGGTAGCAATCAGCCCCAGCATTTT.

The sample holds a few counts of this clone. The chain joins TRBV16 to TRBJ2-1; no reliable D call. The length of the CDR3 is 13 residues. Trimming cost V 4 bases and J 5 bases, with 9 bases left between them. CDR1 is KGHSY, CDR2 FQNENV, per germline. CDR3 loop: CASSRRVNNEQFF. CDR3 bases: TGTGCCAGCAGCCGACGGGTGAACAATGAGCAGTTCTTC.

This clone was counted a single time. The chain uses TRBV30 and TRBJ1-6, with D tentatively TRBD1 (5 bases). CDR1 GTSNPN and CDR2 SVGIG come from the germline V gene (reference sequence). The V end was cut by 4 bases, the J end by 10 bases, with 11 bases between. This CDR3 contains 12 residues. CDR3 in amino acids: CAWTQGGSPLHF. CDR3 coding DNA: TGTGCCTGGACCCAGGGAGGGTCACCCCTCCACTTT. Using reference TRBV30 and TRBJ1-6 for the parts outside the CDR3, the full variable domain is SQTIHQWPATLVQPVGSPLSLECTVEGTSNPNLYWYRQAAGRGLQLLFYSVGIGQISSEVPQNLSASRPQDRQFILSSKKLLLSDSGFYLCAWTQGGSPLHFGNGTRLTVT.

The genes are TRBV2 and TRBJ2-1; D possibly corresponds to TRBD2 (5 bases). With 7 bases removed from V and 6 bases from J, the gap between germline ends came to 10 bases. The CDR3 covers 12 residues. Germline V gene lookup returns CDR1 SNHLY and CDR2 FYNNEI. CDR3 nucleotide sequence: TGTGCCAGCACCAGGACTTCCAATGAGCAGTTCTTC. This translates into CASTRTSNEQFF.

The V call is TRBV7-2, the J call TRBJ2-3; 10 positions agree with TRBD2. The germline gives CDR1 SGHTA, CDR2 FQGNSA. Trimming removed 1 base from V and 4 bases from J; junction bases left unmatched: 5. The CDR3 is 16 amino acids. The CDR3 loop is CASSLGPSGRADTQYF. CDR3 nucleotide sequence: TGTGCCAGCAGCTTAGGGCCCAGCGGGAGGGCAGATACGCAGTATTTT. The full variable domain, rest sourced from reference TRBV7-2 and TRBJ2-3, is GAGVSQSPSNKVTEKGKDVELRCDPISGHTALYWYRQSLGQGLEFLIYFQGNSAPDKSGLPSDRFSAERTGGSVSTLTIQRTQQEDSAVYLCASSLGPSGRADTQYFGPGTRLTVL.

This chain links TRBV5-5 with TRBJ1-2; 7 bases line up with TRBD1. The CDR3 totals 12 residues. Per the germline V gene, CDR1 is SGHKS and CDR2 is YYEKEE (reference sequence). V dropped 4 bases and J dropped 8; count of bases not matched to a gene: 5. In nucleotides, the CDR3 is TGTGCCAGCAGCCGACAGGGACGGGGCTACACCTTC. Amino acid sequence: CASSRQGRGYTF. Based on the CDR3 plus reference TRBV5-5 and TRBJ1-2, the full variable domain is DAGVTQSPTHLIKTRGQQVTLRCSPISGHKSVSWYQQVLGQGPQFIFQYYEKEERGRGNFPDRFSARQFPNYSSELNVNALLLGDSALYLCASSRQGRGYTFGSGTRLTVV.

The gene calls are TRBV7-9 and TRBJ2-2; 10 positions agree with TRBD1. CDR3 size: 15 residues. CDR1 SEHNR and CDR2 FQNEAQ come from the germline V gene (reference sequence). With V trimmed by 5 bases and J by 3 bases, 3 bases remained unmatched. CDR3 sequence (DNA): TGTGCCAGCAGCCTGGGGACAGGGGACACCGGGGAGCTGTTTTTT. This encodes CASSLGTGDTGELFF.

The chain carries TRBV6-5 and TRBJ2-7; 7 bases map to TRBD1. J lost 1 base, V lost 0 bases, and 3 bases had no gene match. The CDR3 covers 15 residues. Looked up from germline, CDR1 is MNHEY and CDR2 is SVGAGI. The CDR3 coding sequence is TGTGCCAGCAGTTACTCTTGGGACAGTTCCTACGAGCAGTACTTC. Its protein product is CASSYSWDSSYEQYF.

V is TRBV7-9 and J is TRBJ2-7; no clear D. There are 14 residues in the CDR3. Germline CDR1 SEHNR, CDR2 FQNEAQ (reference sequence). Trimming shortened V by 3 bases and J by 1 base, and 10 bases separated the two germline ends. The CDR3 reads CASSFDGVSYEQYF. In DNA form, the CDR3 reads TGTGCCAGCAGCTTCGACGGTGTATCCTACGAGCAGTACTTC. Full variable domain (remainder filled in from reference TRBV7-9 and TRBJ2-7): DTGVSQNPRHKITKRGQNVTFRCDPISEHNRLYWYRQTLGQGPEFLTYFQNEAQLEKSRLLSDRFSAERPKGSFSTLEIQRTEQGDSAMYLCASSFDGVSYEQYFGPGTRLTVT.

This chain links TRBV27 with TRBJ1-1; tentatively, D is TRBD1 (5 bases). Germline V gene sequence: CDR1 MNHEY, CDR2 SMNVEV (reference sequence). The germline V and J ends were trimmed by 2 bases and 5 bases, with 12 bases remaining between them. The CDR3 is 14 residues long. Here the CDR3 DNA reads TGTGCCAGCAGTTTAGGGGCCCCGCGGACTGAAGCTTTCTTT. This sequence encodes CASSLGAPRTEAFF.

V and J are TRBV3-1 (or the pseudogene TRBV3-2) and TRBJ1-1; unclear D gene. Looked up from germline, CDR1 is LGHDT and CDR2 is YNNKEL (reference sequence). This CDR3 contains 14 residues. V lost 3 bases, J lost 1 base, and 9 bases lay in between. The CDR3 DNA follows: TGTGCCAGCAGCCAGGAGGGCCGGAACACTGAAGCTTTCTTT. This translates into CASSQEGRNTEAFF.